This T cell receptor beta chain originates from a study of T-cell reconstitution after alpha-beta-depleted transplantation in children. CDR1 is MNHEY, CDR2 SMNVEV, per germline (reference sequence). Trimming took 3 bases from V and 4 from J; bases not matched to a gene: 6. This CDR3 is 15 amino acids long. It was with unique molecular identifiers that the TCRbeta library was prepared. TCRdb recomputed calls from the PCR reads with MiXCR, one row per CDR3 protein. The sample includes roughly 500,000 distinct CDR3 sequences, approximately 12% of them seen just once. The sequence derives from a human donor who donated a stem cell graft to a child with combined immunodeficiency. The chain couples TRBV27 to TRBJ2-7; the match to TRBD2 covers 10 bases. Specimen: PBMCs from the stem cell graft donor, collected from the stem cell graft. CDR3 bases: TGTGCCAGCAGTTTGCTAGCGGGGGTGCGGTACGAGCAGTACTTC. Its translation: CASSLLAGVRYEQYF.